This T cell receptor (beta chain) was sequenced for a study of OX40 agonist ivuxolimab in advanced cancers. About the research overall: Patients were under 90% male with ages roughly 20 to 90, mean approximately 55. Partial responses, seen in three patients, involved one hepatocellular carcinoma and two cutaneous melanomas.

This table comes from immunoSEQ multiplex PCR, and its TCRdb copy is limited to in-frame clones, with some not included. The sample records some 64,000 clones, about 89% being singletons. Deletions cut 0 bases from V and 2 bases from J, with 5 bases between. The length of the CDR3 is 14 residues. Germline values: CDR1 LNHNV, CDR2 YYDKDF (reference sequence). The chain joins TRBV15 to TRBJ1-5; maybe TRBD1 (5 bases). The clonotype originates from an adult with an advanced solid tumor such as melanoma, head and neck, liver or kidney cancer. The sequences come from CD4+ or CD8+ T cells sorted from blood, collected in a trial of the OX40 agonist ivuxolimab. Here the CDR3 DNA reads TGTGCCACCAGCAGAGACAGGGGCAATCAGCCCCAGCATTTT. It translates to CATSRDRGNQPQHF.